What follows describes a single TCR beta chain. The antigen is unknown. The source of the sample is a study of T cell responses to AZD1222 COVID-19 vaccine. Profiling relied on immunoSEQ multiplex PCR, and the TCRdb table lists in-frame clones only, not all of them. The sample lists 200,000 or so clones; approximately 93% were seen once. Study observations and caveats: There were mostly white British donors and more females than males, and clonal diversity was possibly underestimated. None of the repertoires were sampled until the peak T cell response had passed.

Trimming removed 3 bases at V and 5 bases at J, with 19 bases between. Germline CDR1 LNHDA, CDR2 SQIVND (reference sequence). This CDR3 comprises 16 residues. The sample was peripheral blood, taken 28 days after the second AZD1222 dose. J is TRBJ2-5 and V is TRBV19, with D tentatively TRBD1 or TRBD2 (6 bases each). The TCR originated in an adult who received the AZD1222 COVID-19 vaccine. CDR3 bases: TGTGCCAGTAGTATCCTACCGGGGGCTTCAGGGGAGACCCAGTACTTC. As protein: CASSILPGASGETQYF.